The rows below give T cell receptor beta chains drawn from one sample of a study of post-analysis software for immune sequencing data. TCRdb itself ran the PCR reads through MiXCR, one entry per CDR3 protein. This sample has approximately 570,000 distinct CDR3 sequences, with roughly 46% found just once. The sample was blood. The receptors come from a girl between 10 and 17 years old with multiple sclerosis. Each CDR3 is given with its conserved first and last residue. The order of the fields is D gene, J gene, clone size, V gene, CDR3 DNA, CDR3 protein. D genes are given only for firm matches. The size field is filled for only some rows; it gives once, few, many or a size class.

TRBD2 TRBJ2-3 few TRBV20-1 TGCAGTGCTAGAGATCCTAGCGGGAGGGCCGGTGGCACAGATACGCAGTATTTT CSARDPSGRAGGTDTQYF
TRBD2 TRBJ2-7 NA TRBV12-3/TRBV12-4 TGTGCCAGCAGTAACCCGGGGGGACGCGAGCAGTACTTC CASSNPGGREQYF
NA TRBJ2-7 once TRBV5-5 TGTGCCAGCAGCCCGGGGCGCGGGACAGACGCCTACGAGCAGTACTTC CASSPGRGTDAYEQYF
NA TRBJ1-2 NA TRBV28 TGTGCCAGCAGTTTCCCGCCGGACAACTATGGCTACACCTTC CASSFPPDNYGYTF
TRBD1 TRBJ1-2 few TRBV27 TGTGCCAGCAGGGGGACAGGGAACTATGGCTACACCTTC CASRGTGNYGYTF
NA TRBJ2-3 NA TRBV29-1 TGCAGCGGGGCCGAGCGCTCTGGGGGTACGCAGTATTTT CSGAERSGGTQYF
NA TRBJ2-7 NA TRBV27 TGTGCCAGCAGTCGGCCTTTCGGCGAGCAGTACTTC CASSRPFGEQYF
NA TRBJ2-1 once TRBV21-1 TGTGCCAGCAGGTCAGACAGGGGTAGGAGTGAGCAGTTCTTC CASRSDRGRSEQFF
NA TRBJ2-5 NA TRBV5-1 TGCGCCAGCAGCTTGGAAGGCAGTCGCCAAGAGACCCAGTACTTC CASSLEGSRQETQYF
TRBD1 TRBJ2-3 NA TRBV5-1 TGCGCCAGCAGCTCCTCCCCGCAGACAGGGACGATGGTGGATACGCAGTATTTT CASSSSPQTGTMVDTQYF
NA TRBJ1-1 NA TRBV6-1 TGTGCCAGCAGTGCCCAGGGACCTTACACTGAAGCTTTCTTT CASSAQGPYTEAFF
NA TRBJ2-1 NA TRBV7-6 TGTGCCAGCAGCTTAGCCCACGGAAGGGCCAATGAGCAGTTCTTC CASSLAHGRANEQFF
NA TRBJ1-2 NA TRBV7-3 TGTGCCAGCAGCTTACCCAGAGGGCAGGGGCCAACGAACTATGGCTACACCTTC CASSLPRGQGPTNYGYTF